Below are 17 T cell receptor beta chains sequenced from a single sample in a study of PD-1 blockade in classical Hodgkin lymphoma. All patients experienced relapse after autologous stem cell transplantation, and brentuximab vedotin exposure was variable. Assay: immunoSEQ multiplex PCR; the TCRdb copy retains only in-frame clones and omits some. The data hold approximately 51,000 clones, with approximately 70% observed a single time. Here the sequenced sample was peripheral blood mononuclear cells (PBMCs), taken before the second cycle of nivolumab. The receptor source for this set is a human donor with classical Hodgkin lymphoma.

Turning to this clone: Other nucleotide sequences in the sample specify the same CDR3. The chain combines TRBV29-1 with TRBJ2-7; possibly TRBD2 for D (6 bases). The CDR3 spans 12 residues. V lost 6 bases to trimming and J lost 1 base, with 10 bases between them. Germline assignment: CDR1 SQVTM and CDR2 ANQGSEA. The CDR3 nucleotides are TGCAGCGTGGAGGGGCTTTCCTACGAGCAGTACTTC. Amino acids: CSVEGLSYEQYF.

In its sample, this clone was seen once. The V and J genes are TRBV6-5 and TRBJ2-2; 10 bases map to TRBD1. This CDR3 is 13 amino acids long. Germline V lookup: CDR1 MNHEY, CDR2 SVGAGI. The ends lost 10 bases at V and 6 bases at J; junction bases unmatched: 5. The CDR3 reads CATSGTGAGELFF. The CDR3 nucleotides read TGTGCCACTTCCGGGACAGGGGCCGGGGAGCTGTTTTTT.

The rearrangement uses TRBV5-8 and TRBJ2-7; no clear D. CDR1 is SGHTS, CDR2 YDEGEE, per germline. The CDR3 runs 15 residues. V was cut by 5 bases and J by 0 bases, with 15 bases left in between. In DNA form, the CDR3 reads TGTGCCAGCAGATCCCGACTGGGCGTCTCCTACGAGCAGTACTTC. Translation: CASRSRLGVSYEQYF.

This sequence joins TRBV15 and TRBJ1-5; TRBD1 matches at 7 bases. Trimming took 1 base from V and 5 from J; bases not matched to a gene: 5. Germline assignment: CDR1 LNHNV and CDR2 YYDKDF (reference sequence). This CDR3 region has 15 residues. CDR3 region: CATSRGQGGDQPQHF. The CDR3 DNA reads TGTGCCACCAGCAGAGGGCAGGGGGGGGATCAGCCCCAGCATTTT.

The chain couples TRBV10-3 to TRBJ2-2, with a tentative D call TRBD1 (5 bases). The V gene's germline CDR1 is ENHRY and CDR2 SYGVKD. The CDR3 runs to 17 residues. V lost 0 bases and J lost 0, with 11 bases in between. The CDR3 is CAISESNRLANTGELFF. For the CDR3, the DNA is TGTGCCATCAGTGAGTCGAACAGGCTAGCGAACACCGGGGAGCTGTTTTTT.

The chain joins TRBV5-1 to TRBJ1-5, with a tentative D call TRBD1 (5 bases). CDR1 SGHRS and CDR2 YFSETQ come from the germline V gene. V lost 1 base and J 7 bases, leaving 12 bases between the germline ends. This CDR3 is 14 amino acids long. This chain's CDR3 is CASSLWGGNQPQHF. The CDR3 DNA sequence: TGCGCCAGCAGCTTGTGGGGGGGAAACCAGCCCCAGCATTTT.

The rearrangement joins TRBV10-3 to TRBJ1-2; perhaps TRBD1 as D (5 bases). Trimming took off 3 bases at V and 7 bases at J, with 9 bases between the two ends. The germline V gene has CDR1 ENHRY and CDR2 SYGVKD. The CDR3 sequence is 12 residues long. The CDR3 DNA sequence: TGTGCCATCAGTGACGGGGCTATTGGCTACACCTTC. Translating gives CAISDGAIGYTF.

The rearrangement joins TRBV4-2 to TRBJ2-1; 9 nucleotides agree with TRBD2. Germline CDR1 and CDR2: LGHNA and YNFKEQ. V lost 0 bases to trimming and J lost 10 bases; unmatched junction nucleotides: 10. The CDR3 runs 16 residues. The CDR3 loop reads CASSQDPAGGPQEQFF. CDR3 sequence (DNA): TGTGCCAGCAGCCAAGACCCCGCGGGAGGGCCTCAGGAGCAGTTCTTC.

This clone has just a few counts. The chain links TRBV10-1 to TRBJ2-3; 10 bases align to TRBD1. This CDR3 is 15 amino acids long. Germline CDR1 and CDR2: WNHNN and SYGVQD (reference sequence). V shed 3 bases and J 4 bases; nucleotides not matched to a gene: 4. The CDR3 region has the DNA TGCGCCAGCAGTGATGGGACAGGGGAAGCAGATACGCAGTATTTT. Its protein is CASSDGTGEADTQYF.

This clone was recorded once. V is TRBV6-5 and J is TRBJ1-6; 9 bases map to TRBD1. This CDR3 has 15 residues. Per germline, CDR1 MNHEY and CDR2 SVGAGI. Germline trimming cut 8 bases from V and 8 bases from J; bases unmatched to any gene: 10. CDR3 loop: CASGLRGQGHSPLHF. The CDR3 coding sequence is TGTGCCAGCGGACTTCGGGGACAGGGACATTCACCCCTCCACTTT.

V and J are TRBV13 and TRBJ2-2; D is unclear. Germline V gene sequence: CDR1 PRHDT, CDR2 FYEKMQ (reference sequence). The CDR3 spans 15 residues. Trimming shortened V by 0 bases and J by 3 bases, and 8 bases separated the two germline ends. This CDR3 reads CASSLGGTDTGELFF. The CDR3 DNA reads TGTGCCAGCAGCTTAGGGGGCACAGACACCGGGGAGCTGTTTTTT.

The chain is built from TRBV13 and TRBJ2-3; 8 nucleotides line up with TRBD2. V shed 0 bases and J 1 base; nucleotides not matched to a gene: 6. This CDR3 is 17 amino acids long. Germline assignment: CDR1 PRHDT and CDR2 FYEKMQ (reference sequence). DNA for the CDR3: TGTGCCAGCAGCTTAGGACTAGCGGCCTCGGGCACAGATACGCAGTATTTT. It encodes CASSLGLAASGTDTQYF.

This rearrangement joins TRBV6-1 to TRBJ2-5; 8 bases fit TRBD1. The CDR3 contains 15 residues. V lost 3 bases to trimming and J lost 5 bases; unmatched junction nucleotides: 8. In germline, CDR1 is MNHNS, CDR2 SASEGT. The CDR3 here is CASSDQGAVRETQYF. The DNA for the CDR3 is TGTGCCAGCAGTGACCAGGGGGCCGTCCGCGAGACCCAGTACTTC.

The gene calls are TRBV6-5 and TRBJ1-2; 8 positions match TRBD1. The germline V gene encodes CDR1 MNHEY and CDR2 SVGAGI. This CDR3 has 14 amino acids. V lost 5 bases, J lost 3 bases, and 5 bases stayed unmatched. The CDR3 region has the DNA TGTGCCAGCAGTCGGGCACAGGGGGACTATGGCTACACCTTC. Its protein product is CASSRAQGDYGYTF.

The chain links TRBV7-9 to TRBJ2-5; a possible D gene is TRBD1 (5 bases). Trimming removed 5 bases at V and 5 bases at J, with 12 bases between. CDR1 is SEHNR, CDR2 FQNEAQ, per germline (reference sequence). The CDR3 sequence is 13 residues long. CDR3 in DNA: TGTGCCAGCAGCCAGGGCAACGGGGAGACCCAGTACTTC. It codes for CASSQGNGETQYF.

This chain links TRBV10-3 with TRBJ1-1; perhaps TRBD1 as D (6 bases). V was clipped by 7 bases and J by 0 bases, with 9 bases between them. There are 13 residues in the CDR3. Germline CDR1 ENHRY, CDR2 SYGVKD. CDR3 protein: CAITGQLNTEAFF. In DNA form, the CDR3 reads TGTGCCATCACCGGACAGTTGAACACTGAAGCTTTCTTT.

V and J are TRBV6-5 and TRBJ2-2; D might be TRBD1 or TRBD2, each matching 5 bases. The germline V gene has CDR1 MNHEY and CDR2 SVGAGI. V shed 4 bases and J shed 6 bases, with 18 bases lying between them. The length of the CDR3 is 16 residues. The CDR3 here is CASSLKRQGSAGELFF. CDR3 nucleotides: TGTGCCAGCAGTTTAAAGCGGCAGGGTTCTGCCGGGGAGCTGTTTTTT.